This T cell receptor (beta chain) was profiled in a study of blood T cells in healthy people across ages. Whole-study findings and limits: The unsorted PBMCs prevented any conclusive comparison of naive versus antigen-experienced cells. Fewer expanded clones and more diversity marked long-lived versus aged donors. The unknown donor CMV status may have confounded expanded clonotype changes.

The CDR3 has 18 amino acids. Trimming took off 0 bases at V and 0 bases at J, with 15 bases between the two ends. Looked up from germline, CDR1 is LGHNA and CDR2 is YSLEER. Only a few counts were recorded for this clonotype. Its antigen is currently unknown. The second PCR ran about 6 to 11 cycles with a sample-barcoded 5' primer and J-beta primers. TCRdb processed the 5' RACE reads anew with MiXCR; each CDR3 protein has one entry. Here the sample spans about 780,000 distinct CDR3 sequences, approximately 67% being singletons. The receptor comes from a man younger than 40 in good health. The chain couples TRBV4-3 to TRBJ2-1; no definite D call. Sequencing was carried out using blood. The CDR3 DNA follows: TGCGCCAGCAGCCAAGAAGTAGGTGCCGCTAGCTCCTACAATGAGCAGTTCTTC. This translates into CASSQEVGAASSYNEQFF.